The clone carrying this T cell receptor (beta chain) was observed a few times. Antigen unknown. CDR1 is LNHDA and CDR2 is SQIVND in the germline V gene (reference sequence). The CDR3 length is 16 residues. Unmatched junction bases numbered 11, after V lost 3 bases and J lost 8 bases. This sample is drawn from a study of T cell repertoires in cytomegalovirus infection. Overall study context: TCR beta signatures that were public indicated CMV infection and matching HLA type.

Study outcomes and limitations: Carriage of CMV together with the relevant HLA was identifiable through cumulative public TCR beta family frequency. The ex vivo response was dominated by HLA-C-restricted CMV-specific TCR beta clonotypes.

Each CDR3 protein is one row after TCRdb ran MiXCR on the reads. The profile covers about 260,000 distinct CDR3 sequences, with approximately 9.1% appearing a single time and about 16% taken by the ten largest. The receptor was derived from a human donor in good health (CMV status not recorded). Some clones in this sample may be carry-over from other donors' samples. The chain links TRBV19 to TRBJ2-1; 9 bases are a match to TRBD2. The sequencing input was PBMCs. The DNA for the CDR3 is TGTGCCAGTAGTATTCGGGTGGGCGGGAGGGCCGATGAGCAGTTCTTC. Encoded protein: CASSIRVGGRADEQFF.